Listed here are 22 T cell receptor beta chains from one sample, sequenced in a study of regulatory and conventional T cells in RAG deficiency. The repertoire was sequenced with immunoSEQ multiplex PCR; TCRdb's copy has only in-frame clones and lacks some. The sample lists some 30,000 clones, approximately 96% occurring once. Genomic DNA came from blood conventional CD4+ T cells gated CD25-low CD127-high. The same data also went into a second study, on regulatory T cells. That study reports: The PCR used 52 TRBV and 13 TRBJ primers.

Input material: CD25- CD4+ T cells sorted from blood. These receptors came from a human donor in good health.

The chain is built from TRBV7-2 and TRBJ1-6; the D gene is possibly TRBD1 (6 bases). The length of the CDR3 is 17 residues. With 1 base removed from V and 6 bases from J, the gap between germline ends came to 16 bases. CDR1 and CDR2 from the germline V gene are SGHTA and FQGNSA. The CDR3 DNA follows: TGTGCCAGCAGCTTAGTTTTTGGGGGCGCGGGTAATTCACCCCTCCACTTT. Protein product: CASSLVFGGAGNSPLHF. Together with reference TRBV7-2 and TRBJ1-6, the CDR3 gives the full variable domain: GAGVSQSPSNKVTEKGKDVELRCDPISGHTALYWYRQSLGQGLEFLIYFQGNSAPDKSGLPSDRFSAERTGGSVSTLTIQRTQQEDSAVYLCASSLVFGGAGNSPLHFGNGTRLTVT.

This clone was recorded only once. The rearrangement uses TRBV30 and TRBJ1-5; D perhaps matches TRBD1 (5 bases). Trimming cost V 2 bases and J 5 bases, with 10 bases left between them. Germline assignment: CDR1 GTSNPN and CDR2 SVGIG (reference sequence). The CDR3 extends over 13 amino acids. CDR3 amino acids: CAWSWGRDQPQHF. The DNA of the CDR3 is TGTGCCTGGAGTTGGGGGAGGGATCAGCCCCAGCATTTT.

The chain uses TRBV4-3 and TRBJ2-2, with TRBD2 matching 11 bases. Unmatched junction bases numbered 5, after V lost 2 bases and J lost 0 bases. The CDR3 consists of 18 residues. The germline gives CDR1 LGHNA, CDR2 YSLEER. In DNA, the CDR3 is TGCGCCAGCAGCCAACCTAAACTAGCGGGAGCGAACACCGGGGAGCTGTTTTTT. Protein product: CASSQPKLAGANTGELFF.

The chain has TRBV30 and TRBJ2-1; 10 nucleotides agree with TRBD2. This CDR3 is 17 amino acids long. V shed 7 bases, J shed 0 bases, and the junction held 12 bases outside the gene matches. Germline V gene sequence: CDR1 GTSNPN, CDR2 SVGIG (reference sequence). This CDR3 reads CALTGTSAEASYNEQFF. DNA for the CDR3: TGTGCCTTAACCGGGACTAGCGCGGAAGCCTCCTACAATGAGCAGTTCTTC.

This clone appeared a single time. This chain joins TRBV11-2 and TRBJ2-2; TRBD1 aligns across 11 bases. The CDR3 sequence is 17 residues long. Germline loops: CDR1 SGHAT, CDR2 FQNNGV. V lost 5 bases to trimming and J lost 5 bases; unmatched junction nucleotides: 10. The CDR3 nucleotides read TGTGCCAGCAGCCAACAACCCGGGACAGGGGGTACCGGGGAGCTGTTTTTT. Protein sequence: CASSQQPGTGGTGELFF.

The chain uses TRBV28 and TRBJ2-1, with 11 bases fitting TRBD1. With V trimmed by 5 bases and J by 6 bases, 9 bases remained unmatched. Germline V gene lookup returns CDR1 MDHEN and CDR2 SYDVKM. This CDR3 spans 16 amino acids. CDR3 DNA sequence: TGTGCCAGCAGTGACCGGGACAGGGGGACGCCCAATGAGCAGTTCTTC. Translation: CASSDRDRGTPNEQFF. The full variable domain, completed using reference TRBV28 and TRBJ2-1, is DVKVTQSSRYLVKRTGEKVFLECVQDMDHENMFWYRQDPGLGLRLIYFSYDVKMKEKGDIPEGYSVSREKKERFSLILESASTNQTSMYLCASSDRDRGTPNEQFFGPGTRLTVL.

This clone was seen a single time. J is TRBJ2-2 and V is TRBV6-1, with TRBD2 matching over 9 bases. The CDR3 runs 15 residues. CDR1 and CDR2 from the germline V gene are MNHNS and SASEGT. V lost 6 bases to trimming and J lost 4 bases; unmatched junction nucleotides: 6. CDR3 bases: TGTGCCAGCAGGCCGGGACTAGCAGGCACCGGGGAGCTGTTTTTT. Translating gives CASRPGLAGTGELFF.

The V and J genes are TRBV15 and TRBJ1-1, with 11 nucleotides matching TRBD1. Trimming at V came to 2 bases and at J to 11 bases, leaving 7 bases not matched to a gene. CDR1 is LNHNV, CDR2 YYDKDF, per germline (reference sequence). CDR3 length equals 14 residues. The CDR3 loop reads CATSRSGTGGIAFF. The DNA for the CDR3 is TGTGCCACCAGCAGATCAGGGACAGGGGGAATCGCTTTCTTT.

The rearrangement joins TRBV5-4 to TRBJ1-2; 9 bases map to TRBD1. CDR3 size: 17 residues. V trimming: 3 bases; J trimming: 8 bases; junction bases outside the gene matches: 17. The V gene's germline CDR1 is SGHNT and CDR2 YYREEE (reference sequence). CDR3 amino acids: CASSSPGRWTGEEGYTF. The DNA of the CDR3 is TGTGCCAGCAGCTCTCCCGGTCGGTGGACAGGGGAAGAGGGCTACACCTTC.

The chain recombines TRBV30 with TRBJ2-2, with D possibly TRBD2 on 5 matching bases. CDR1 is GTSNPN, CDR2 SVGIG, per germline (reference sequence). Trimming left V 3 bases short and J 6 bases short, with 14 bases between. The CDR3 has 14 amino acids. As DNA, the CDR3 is TGTGCCTGGAGAATCCTCAGAGGGTCCGGGGAGCTGTTTTTT. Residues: CAWRILRGSGELFF.

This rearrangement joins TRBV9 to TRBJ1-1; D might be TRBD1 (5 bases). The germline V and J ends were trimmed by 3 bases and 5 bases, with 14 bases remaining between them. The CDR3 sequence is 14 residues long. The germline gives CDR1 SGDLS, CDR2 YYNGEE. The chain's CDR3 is CASSEGVFGTEAFF. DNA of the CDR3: TGTGCCAGCAGCGAAGGGGTTTTTGGGACTGAAGCTTTCTTT.

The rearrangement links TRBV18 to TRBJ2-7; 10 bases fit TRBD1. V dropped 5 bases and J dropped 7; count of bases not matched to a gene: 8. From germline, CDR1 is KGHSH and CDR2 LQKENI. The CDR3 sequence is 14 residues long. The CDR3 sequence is CASSSDRGDNEQYF. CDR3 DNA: TGTGCCAGCTCATCGGACAGGGGGGATAATGAGCAGTACTTC.

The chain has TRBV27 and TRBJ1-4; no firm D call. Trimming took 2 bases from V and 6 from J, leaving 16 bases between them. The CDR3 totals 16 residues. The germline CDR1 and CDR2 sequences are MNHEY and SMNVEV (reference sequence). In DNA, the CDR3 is TGTGCCAGCAGTTTAGAAGCAGCGGTTACAGATGAAAAACTGTTTTTT. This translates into CASSLEAAVTDEKLFF.

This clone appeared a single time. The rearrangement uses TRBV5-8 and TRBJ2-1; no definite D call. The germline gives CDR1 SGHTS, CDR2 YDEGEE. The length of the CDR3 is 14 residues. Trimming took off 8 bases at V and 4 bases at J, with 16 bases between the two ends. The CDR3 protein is CARLIYDAYNEQFF. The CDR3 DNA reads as TGTGCCAGACTAATCTACGACGCGTACAATGAGCAGTTCTTC.

CDR3 sequence reads: CASRKRVFSGLGYGYTF. In DNA form, the CDR3 reads TGTGCCAGCAGGAAAAGGGTCTTTTCAGGACTCGGCTATGGCTACACCTTC. The chain is built from TRBV21-1 and TRBJ1-2. TRBV21-1 is marked as a pseudogene. There are 17 residues in the CDR3.

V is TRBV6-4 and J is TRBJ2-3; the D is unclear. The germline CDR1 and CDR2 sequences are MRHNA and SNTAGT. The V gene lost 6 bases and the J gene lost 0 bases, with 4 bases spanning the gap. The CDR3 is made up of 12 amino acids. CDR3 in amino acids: CASRRSTDTQYF. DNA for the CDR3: TGTGCCAGCAGACGGAGCACAGATACGCAGTATTTT.

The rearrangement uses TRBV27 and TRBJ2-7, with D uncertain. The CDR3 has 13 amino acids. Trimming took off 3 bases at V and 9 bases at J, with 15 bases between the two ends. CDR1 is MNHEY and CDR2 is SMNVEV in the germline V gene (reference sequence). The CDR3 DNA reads TGTGCCAGCAGTTTGAGTCCACCCCTATGGCAGTACTTC. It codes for CASSLSPPLWQYF.

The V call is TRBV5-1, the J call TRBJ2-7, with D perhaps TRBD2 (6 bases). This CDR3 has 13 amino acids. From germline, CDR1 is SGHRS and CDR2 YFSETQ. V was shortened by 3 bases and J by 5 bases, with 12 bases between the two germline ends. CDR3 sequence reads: CASSYTSPHEQYF. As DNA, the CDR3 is TGCGCCAGCAGCTATACTAGCCCCCACGAGCAGTACTTC.

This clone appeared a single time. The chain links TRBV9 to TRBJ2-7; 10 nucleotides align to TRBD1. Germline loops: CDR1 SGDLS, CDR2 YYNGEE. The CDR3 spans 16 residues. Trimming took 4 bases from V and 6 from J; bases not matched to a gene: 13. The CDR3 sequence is CASSPQRQGASSEQYF. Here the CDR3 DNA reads TGTGCCAGCAGCCCTCAACGACAGGGGGCGTCATCCGAGCAGTACTTC.

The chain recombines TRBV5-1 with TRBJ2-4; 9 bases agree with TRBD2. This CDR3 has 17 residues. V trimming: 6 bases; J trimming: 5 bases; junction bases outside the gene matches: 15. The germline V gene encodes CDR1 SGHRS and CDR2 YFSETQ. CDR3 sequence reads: CASTWGGRASLQNIQYF. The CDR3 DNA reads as TGCGCCAGCACCTGGGGCGGGAGGGCCTCTCTCCAAAACATTCAGTACTTC. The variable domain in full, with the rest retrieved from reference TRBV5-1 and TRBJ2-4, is KAGVTQTPRYLIKTRGQQVTLSCSPISGHRSVSWYQQTPGQGLQFLFEYFSETQRNKGNFPGRFSGRQFSNSRSEMNVSTLELGDSALYLCASTWGGRASLQNIQYFGAGTRLSVL.

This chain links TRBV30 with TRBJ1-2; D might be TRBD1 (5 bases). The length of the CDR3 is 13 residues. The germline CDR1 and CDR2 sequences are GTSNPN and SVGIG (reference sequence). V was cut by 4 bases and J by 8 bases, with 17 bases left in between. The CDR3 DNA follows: TGTGCCTGGATGTGGGGCGGCGTGGGAGGCTACACCTTC. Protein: CAWMWGGVGGYTF.

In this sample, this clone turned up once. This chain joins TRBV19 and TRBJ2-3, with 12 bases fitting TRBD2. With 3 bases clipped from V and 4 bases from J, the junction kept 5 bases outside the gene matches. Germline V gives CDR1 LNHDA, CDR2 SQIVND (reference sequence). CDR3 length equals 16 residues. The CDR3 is CASSIRTSGMSDTQYF. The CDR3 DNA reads TGTGCCAGTAGTATTCGGACTAGCGGGATGTCAGATACGCAGTATTTT.